This T cell receptor (beta chain) was recovered during a study of CD8 T cells in Susac syndrome. With random hexamers, roughly 0.45 to 1 ug RNA was reverse transcribed. Amplification of TCR beta CDR3 across 54 Vbeta and 13 Jbeta was performed with immunoSEQ multiplex PCR. MiXCR, run by TCRdb on the immunoSEQ multiplex PCR reads, gives a single entry per CDR3 protein. The sample contains around 200,000 distinct CDR3 sequences, roughly 94% of which appear only once. The clonotype originates from a human donor with multiple sclerosis. Material: CD4+ T cells from PBMCs.

The CDR3: CASSKGTGGGYEQYV. DNA for the CDR3: TGTGCCAGCAGCAAGGGGACAGGCGGGGGCTACGAGCAGTACGTC. The V gene is TRBV11-2, the J gene TRBJ2-7; possible D gene TRBD1, 8 bases. The V gene's germline CDR1 is SGHAT and CDR2 FQNNGV. The CDR3 sequence is 15 residues long. V dropped 5 bases and J dropped 3 bases, with 17 bases sitting between them.